A selection of T cell receptor beta chains follows, all from one sample in a study of shared clonotypes between healthy human individuals. TCRdb's table, derived via immunoSEQ multiplex PCR, lists solely in-frame clones and lacks some. The table shows about 180,000 clones, with roughly 93% occurring only once. The sequenced sample consisted of naive CD4+ T cells sorted from blood. The receptors shown here come from a woman in her thirties in good health. Each CDR3 is given with its conserved first and last residue. The order of the fields is J gene, clone size, CDR3 length, V gene, CDR3 protein. The size entry is marked missing in some rows and otherwise reads once, few, many or a size class.

j_gene: TRBJ2-1; abundance: -; len: 14; v_gene: TRBV7-9; CDR3aa: CASSQGERFNEQFF
j_gene: TRBJ2-7; abundance: -; len: 14; v_gene: TRBV7-8; CDR3aa: CASSLLDLAYEQYF
j_gene: -; abundance: -; len: 15; v_gene: TRBV21-1; CDR3aa: CASSSRDRNSYEQYF
j_gene: TRBJ2-7; abundance: once; len: 15; v_gene: TRBV19; CDR3aa: CASSIYGTSIYEQYF
j_gene: TRBJ2-5; abundance: -; len: 15; v_gene: TRBV19; CDR3aa: CASSIGGTVQETQYF
j_gene: TRBJ2-7; abundance: few; len: 14; v_gene: TRBV28; CDR3aa: CASSQRQGAYEQYF
j_gene: TRBJ2-5; abundance: -; len: 19; v_gene: TRBV27; CDR3aa: CASSTNSGQGLPYQETQYF
j_gene: TRBJ2-7; abundance: -; len: 15; v_gene: TRBV9; CDR3aa: CASSVTPGRSYEQYF
j_gene: TRBJ1-2; abundance: -; len: 16; v_gene: TRBV9; CDR3aa: CASSGTGTGGVYGYTF
j_gene: TRBJ1-5; abundance: -; len: 13; v_gene: TRBV28; CDR3aa: CASLAGGWQPQHF
j_gene: TRBJ2-7; abundance: few; len: 14; v_gene: TRBV28; CDR3aa: CASTPGLAAYEQYF
j_gene: TRBJ1-5; abundance: -; len: 14; v_gene: TRBV28; CDR3aa: CASITESSNQPQHF
j_gene: TRBJ1-4; abundance: -; len: 14; v_gene: TRBV5-1; CDR3aa: CASSPGTEKLALFF
j_gene: TRBJ2-2; abundance: -; len: 14; v_gene: TRBV5-1; CDR3aa: CASSWTVNTGELFF
j_gene: TRBJ2-2; abundance: -; len: 14; v_gene: TRBV2; CDR3aa: CASSRTANTGELFF
j_gene: TRBJ1-3; abundance: -; len: 15; v_gene: TRBV28; CDR3aa: CASSSYRNSGNTIYF
j_gene: TRBJ2-7; abundance: -; len: 14; v_gene: TRBV6-1; CDR3aa: CASSDPGQAYEQYF
j_gene: TRBJ1-1; abundance: -; len: 16; v_gene: TRBV5-8; CDR3aa: CASSPGGDRLNTEAFF
j_gene: TRBJ1-1; abundance: -; len: 14; v_gene: TRBV5-1; CDR3aa: CASSLGDLNTEAFF
j_gene: TRBJ2-7; abundance: -; len: 16; v_gene: TRBV11-2; CDR3aa: CASSLGGLAVSYEQYF
j_gene: TRBJ1-6; abundance: -; len: 12; v_gene: TRBV27; CDR3aa: CASSTSSSPLHF
j_gene: TRBJ2-7; abundance: -; len: 12; v_gene: TRBV28; CDR3aa: CASTGGDYEQYF
j_gene: TRBJ1-5; abundance: once; len: 15; v_gene: TRBV6-6; CDR3aa: CASSYGGGSNQPQHF
j_gene: TRBJ1-1; abundance: -; len: 13; v_gene: TRBV14; CDR3aa: CASSQDREVEAFF
j_gene: TRBJ2-7; abundance: once; len: 13; v_gene: TRBV18; CDR3aa: CASSPGDLYEQYF
j_gene: -; abundance: once; len: 15; v_gene: TRBV19; CDR3aa: CASSIAAGGGYEQYF
j_gene: TRBJ2-5; abundance: -; len: 12; v_gene: TRBV13; CDR3aa: CASSLYRAEQYF
j_gene: TRBJ1-5; abundance: -; len: 17; v_gene: TRBV18; CDR3aa: CASSPPTGTYSNQPQHF
j_gene: TRBJ2-2; abundance: -; len: 14; v_gene: TRBV7-7; CDR3aa: CASSLTVNTGELFF
j_gene: TRBJ2-7; abundance: -; len: 16; v_gene: TRBV28; CDR3aa: CASRPTSGTWTYEQYF
j_gene: TRBJ2-3; abundance: -; len: 12; v_gene: TRBV28; CDR3aa: CASSLVPGFAYF
j_gene: TRBJ2-2; abundance: -; len: 16; v_gene: TRBV27; CDR3aa: CASSLPGQGGTGELFF
j_gene: TRBJ1-6; abundance: -; len: 18; v_gene: TRBV18; CDR3aa: CASSPKSRGNTNNSPLHF
j_gene: TRBJ2-1; abundance: -; len: 16; v_gene: TRBV10-2; CDR3aa: CASTSREGGSYNEQFF
j_gene: -; abundance: -; len: 14; v_gene: TRBV2; CDR3aa: CASRPGTGSYEQYF
j_gene: TRBJ2-7; abundance: -; len: 14; v_gene: TRBV7-9; CDR3aa: CASSPGGRVYEQYF
j_gene: TRBJ1-2; abundance: -; len: 13; v_gene: TRBV6-5; CDR3aa: CASSKGLLYGYTF
j_gene: TRBJ1-1; abundance: -; len: 15; v_gene: TRBV10-2; CDR3aa: CASLPREAANTEAFF
j_gene: -; abundance: -; len: 13; v_gene: TRBV6-5; CDR3aa: CATSLQDRDEQYF
j_gene: TRBJ1-2; abundance: -; len: 14; v_gene: TRBV7-9; CDR3aa: CASSLTTGNYGYTF
j_gene: TRBJ2-7; abundance: -; len: 14; v_gene: TRBV5-1; CDR3aa: CASSKAGGPGEQYF
j_gene: TRBJ2-2; abundance: -; len: 12; v_gene: TRBV27; CDR3aa: CASSPLTGELFF
j_gene: TRBJ2-7; abundance: -; len: 13; v_gene: TRBV21-1; CDR3aa: CASSGCQDNEQYF
j_gene: TRBJ2-4; abundance: -; len: 16; v_gene: TRBV10-2; CDR3aa: CASSESRVGVKNIQYF
j_gene: TRBJ1-5; abundance: few; len: 16; v_gene: TRBV25-1; CDR3aa: CASSELGRSSNQPQHF
j_gene: TRBJ1-5; abundance: -; len: 15; v_gene: TRBV10-3; CDR3aa: CAISESGVNNQPQHF
j_gene: TRBJ2-7; abundance: once; len: 15; v_gene: TRBV28; CDR3aa: CASKNLGTGRNEQYF
j_gene: TRBJ1-1; abundance: -; len: 12; v_gene: TRBV6-5; CDR3aa: CASRNRGGEAFF
j_gene: TRBJ2-7; abundance: -; len: 15; v_gene: TRBV7-2; CDR3aa: CASSSGLAGASEQYF
j_gene: TRBJ1-5; abundance: -; len: 15; v_gene: TRBV4-1; CDR3aa: CASSQEGIWRQPQHF
j_gene: -; abundance: -; len: 13; v_gene: TRBV18; CDR3aa: CASSPAFSYEQYF